This T cell receptor (beta chain) was observed in a study of tumor-infiltrating lymphocytes in primary liver carcinoma. About the study: Each of the samples returned roughly 3.65 to 7.5 million productive TCRbeta reads (a yield similar across tissue types).

Unsorted bulk tissue (about 19-33 mg) underwent RNA and DNA co-extraction. Patients underwent resection of primary liver carcinoma. Patients showed chronic HBV infection and an absence of prior treatment. The proportion of viable tumor cells exceeded 75% in every tumor sample. Regarding this clonotype: This sequence may be a read error, since a much larger clone differs from it by one base.

Starting material of roughly 0.45 ug total RNA yielded TCR beta cDNA via a constant-region primer. Construction of TCR beta libraries relied on three successive nested multiplex PCR rounds employing slightly modified ARM-PCR. TRBV1-TRBV30 forward and Cbeta reverse primers drove the first two approximately 10-cycle rounds. TCRdb re-called the multiplex PCR reads through MiXCR, storing one row per CDR3 protein. The sample shows roughly 190,000 distinct CDR3 sequences, approximately 86% of them seen only once. Germline V gene sequence: CDR1 ENHRY, CDR2 SYGVKD. The CDR3 is 19 amino acids. The V gene lost 2 bases and the J gene lost 7 bases, with 27 bases spanning the gap.

This chain uses TRBV10-3 with TRBJ2-1, with D possibly being TRBD1 or TRBD2 (7 bases each). This sequence originates from a man aged 35 to 55 with primary liver carcinoma and hepatitis B virus infection. Sequenced sample: tumor tissue from primary liver carcinoma. CDR3 in amino acids: CAISEPGTVRAGDLNEQFF. Here the CDR3 DNA reads TGTGCCATCAGTGAGCCTGGGACAGTCAGGGCGGGAGACTTGAATGAGCAGTTCTTC.